The T cell receptor (beta chain) under discussion was sequenced for a study of sequential checkpoint blockade in melanoma. The wider study: Randomization was 1:1 between first-line nivolumab→ipilimumab and ipilimumab→nivolumab. Maintenance nivolumab came after either treatment sequence.

CDR3 length: 19 residues. Per germline, CDR1 SEHNR and CDR2 FQNEAQ (reference sequence). The junction had 6 bases not matched to a gene; V was cut back by 2 bases and J by 0 bases. Treatment defined: randomized to nivolumab then ipilimumab (arm A) or the reverse (arm B). None of the patients previously received DNA-damaging chemotherapy. Live CD3+CD8+ CD19− CD56− cells were sorted from PBMCs. TCRdb's copy holds only in-frame clones and misses some; the assay was immunoSEQ multiplex PCR. The top ten hold 20% to 25% of the sample, which has 3,600 or so clones, 45% to 65% seen once. This clone rates as medium-sized.

This specimen consisted of CD8+ T cells sorted from blood (inferred from file names), obtained from a patient given nivolumab and ipilimumab in sequence. The chain combines TRBV7-9 with TRBJ2-3, with 15 bases aligning to TRBD2. This clonotype was obtained from a human patient with melanoma. Some clones in this sample may be carry-over from other donors' samples. The CDR3 region has the DNA TGTGCCAGCAGCTTACGGGGACTAGCGGGGGGACCTAGCACAGATACGCAGTATTTT. This translates into CASSLRGLAGGPSTDTQYF.